The T cell receptor (beta chain) described here comes from a study of blood T cell repertoires in COVID-19 (dated by TCRdb to 2019 to 2021). About the investigation overall: Samples from collaborators originated in the United States, Italy and Spain and spanned both the acute and convalescent phases of COVID-19. Samples came from the ongoing ImmuneRACE study (first 160 participants) plus 1,254 subjects from 6 global collaborators. The material from the prospective study consisted of cDNA or gDNA derived from T cells, B-cell-depleted T cells, or PBMCs. The sample metadata nearly always contained a de-identified subject ID, COVID-19 status, age in years and sex. The repertoires were released in a freely available public database intended as a resource for research on the immune response to SARS-CoV-2. Where available, HLA class I and class II types were taken from metadata supplied by the sample provider and were not determined by assay-based typing. The dataset comprised deeply sampled blood TCRbeta repertoires from subjects exposed to, actively infected with, or recovered from COVID-19. Overall results and qualifications from the work: How much clinical and demographic metadata was included differed by source and by participant, and the metadata was provided uncurated.

As to this clone: This receptor's antigen is unknown. Nothing much larger sits one base from this clone, and base qualities are not available.

Whole blood was collected in K2EDTA tubes by collaborating institutions according to the institutions' own protocols. Collaborator samples were shipped for TCRbeta analysis as frozen whole blood, isolated PBMCs, or DNA extracted from either sample type. TCRbeta CDR3 regions were amplified from genomic DNA using the immunoSEQ Assay, a bias-controlled multiplex PCR. On the study's bioinformatics: The number of nucleated cells in each sample was estimated by amplification of reference gene primers within the assay. Sequence reads were collapsed and filtered to measure the absolute abundance of every unique TCRbeta CDR3 rearrangement. For each sample, productive Simpson clonality was calculated by taking the square root of Simpson's diversity index across productive rearrangements. What TCRdb holds here is the immuneACCESS table cut down to in-frame rearrangements. Part of the clones is not present; checked against another copy, under half of the missing clones reflect an unresolved V gene, and the others are unexplained. V, J and clone size reflect that table, while D and trimming were determined from the DNA. The sample records around 150,000 clones, 86% of which are singletons. The ten largest clonotypes hold 2.5% to 4% of the sample.

The CDR3 runs 16 amino acids, cysteine and phenylalanine included. The sequence is cut down to CDR3 DNA, 48 bases in frame from base 1. In the germline V gene, CDR1 corresponds to SGHTA and CDR2 to FQGNSA. V is pared back by 0 bases and J by 4 bases, with 12 bases lying between the germline termini. This TCR was recovered from a man between 65 and 85 years old with acute or convalescent COVID-19. The sample taken for sequencing was peripheral blood. The chain is assembled from TRBV7-2 and TRBJ2-2; the best D guess is TRBD2, with 6 bases matching. The CDR3 in this case is CASSLALGTFTGELFF. Read as DNA, the sequence is TGTGCCAGCAGCTTAGCGCTCGGGACTTTCACCGGGGAGCTGTTTTTT.